Listed below are T cell receptor beta chains from one sample, sequenced in a study of cytotoxic CD8 clonotypes in ibrutinib-treated CLL. Method: immunoSEQ multiplex PCR; TCRdb's copy keeps in-frame clones and lacks some. The data contain roughly 200,000 clones, over 65% of them seen just once; the ten biggest clones take up more than 4.5%. The specimen was PBMCs, collected after 12 months of ibrutinib treatment. These receptors came from a human donor with chronic lymphocytic leukemia. Both conserved end residues are part of each CDR3. A D gene is named only where the DNA matches it firmly. Clone size, where shown, is once, few, many, or a class for clones that have expanded.

size: few; V: TRBV30; J: TRBJ1-5; D: TRBD1; DNA: TGTGCCTGGAGTGTACAGGGGACAGGGACTCAGCCCCAGCATTTT; CDR3: CAWSVQGTGTQPQHF
size: -; V: TRBV27; J: TRBJ2-7; D: -; DNA: TGTGCCAGCAGACTTAGCCCCACGGGTCCCAGGTTCGAGCAGTACTTC; CDR3: CASRLSPTGPRFEQYF
size: -; V: TRBV30; J: TRBJ2-7; D: TRBD2; DNA: TGTGCCTGGAGTGTCCCCAACGCGGGGGGAGAGCAGTACTTC; CDR3: CAWSVPNAGGEQYF
size: once; V: TRBV7-2; J: TRBJ2-5; D: TRBD1; DNA: TGTGCCAGCAGCTTAGGGACAGGGGGAGAGACCCAGTACTTC; CDR3: CASSLGTGGETQYF
size: few; V: TRBV29-1; J: TRBJ1-5; D: TRBD1; DNA: TGCAGCGTGTGGACAGGGGTGGCCGATCAGCCCCAGCATTTT; CDR3: CSVWTGVADQPQHF
size: -; V: TRBV28; J: TRBJ2-7; D: -; DNA: TGTGCCAGCAGTTTAGAGGTTGGGGGAGTCGGATCCTACGAGCAGTACTTC; CDR3: CASSLEVGGVGSYEQYF
size: -; V: TRBV30; J: TRBJ2-7; D: -; DNA: TGTGCCTGGAGTGGTAGCGGCTACGAGCAGTACTTC; CDR3: CAWSGSGYEQYF
size: -; V: TRBV5-4; J: TRBJ1-1; D: TRBD1; DNA: TGTGCCAGCAGCTTAAGGCAGGGGGCCGGTGAAGCTTTCTTT; CDR3: CASSLRQGAGEAFF
size: -; V: TRBV27; J: TRBJ1-1; D: -; DNA: TGTGCCAGCAGTCTAAGAGGACTGCTGAACACTGAAGCTTTCTTT; CDR3: CASSLRGLLNTEAFF
size: -; V: TRBV2; J: TRBJ2-7; D: TRBD2; DNA: TGTGCCAGCAGTGGCCTAGCGGGGGGTTACGAGCAGTACTTC; CDR3: CASSGLAGGYEQYF
size: -; V: TRBV2; J: TRBJ1-5; D: TRBD1; DNA: TGTGCCAGCAGTGAAGTGGGACAGGGGAATCAGCCCCAGCATTTT; CDR3: CASSEVGQGNQPQHF
size: -; V: TRBV6-6; J: TRBJ2-1; D: TRBD1; DNA: TGTGCCAGCAGTTTCGGACAGGCCTATGAGCAGTTCTTC; CDR3: CASSFGQAYEQFF
size: -; V: TRBV30; J: TRBJ2-7; D: TRBD1; DNA: TGTGCCTGGAGTCGACAGGGGAGATACTACGAGCAGTACTTC; CDR3: CAWSRQGRYYEQYF
size: -; V: TRBV7-9; J: TRBJ2-7; D: TRBD2; DNA: TGTGCCAGCAGCCCTAGCCAAGCTGCGGGGACTAGCGGGGCCTACGAGCAGTACTTC; CDR3: CASSPSQAAGTSGAYEQYF
size: -; V: TRBV9; J: TRBJ1-3; D: TRBD1; DNA: TGTGCCAGCAGTGAGACAGGGAACAACGGAAACACCATATATTTT; CDR3: CASSETGNNGNTIYF
size: -; V: TRBV9; J: TRBJ2-1; D: TRBD2; DNA: TGTGCCAGCAGCGTTAGCACTAGCGGGAACTCCTACAATGAGCAGTTCTTC; CDR3: CASSVSTSGNSYNEQFF
size: -; V: TRBV2; J: TRBJ1-6; D: -; DNA: TGTGCCAGCAGATTACAGAATTCACCCCTCCACTTT; CDR3: CASRLQNSPLHF
size: -; V: TRBV11-2; J: TRBJ1-5; D: -; DNA: TGTGCCAGCAGCTTAGTCTCCAGGGTCTATAGCAATCAGCCCCAGCATTTT; CDR3: CASSLVSRVYSNQPQHF
size: few; V: TRBV18; J: TRBJ1-3; D: -; DNA: TGTGCCAGCTCACCTCTGGAAGGCACCATATATTTT; CDR3: CASSPLEGTIYF
size: -; V: TRBV29-1; J: TRBJ1-4; D: TRBD1; DNA: TGCAGCGTTCTACCCAACAGGGGGACGACTAATGAAAAACTGTTTTTT; CDR3: CSVLPNRGTTNEKLFF
size: once; V: TRBV7-9; J: TRBJ1-1; D: -; DNA: TGTGCCAGCAGGGAGTGGCAGGGGTGGACTGAAGCTTTCTTT; CDR3: CASREWQGWTEAFF
size: -; V: TRBV7-9; J: TRBJ1-2; D: TRBD1; DNA: TGTGCCAGCAGCTTAGCGGTACGACAGGGCACGGGTGGCTACACCTTC; CDR3: CASSLAVRQGTGGYTF
size: -; V: TRBV4-1; J: TRBJ1-2; D: -; DNA: TGCGCCAGCAGCCAAGTGTCGGCCGGGGGCGGCTATGGCTACACCTTC; CDR3: CASSQVSAGGGYGYTF
size: -; V: TRBV5-4; J: TRBJ2-7; D: -; DNA: TGTGCCAGCAGCTTGGAAGTCGGGACGAGGCCTTACGAGCAGTACTTC; CDR3: CASSLEVGTRPYEQYF
size: -; V: TRBV5-1; J: TRBJ2-7; D: -; DNA: TGCGCCAGCAGCGTCCAGAGTAGCTCCTACGAGCAGTACTTC; CDR3: CASSVQSSSYEQYF
size: -; V: TRBV2; J: TRBJ1-5; D: TRBD1; DNA: TGTGCCAGCACCCCGGGACAGGGGGTCAATCAGCCCCAGCATTTT; CDR3: CASTPGQGVNQPQHF
size: -; V: TRBV6-5; J: TRBJ1-5; D: -; DNA: TGTGCCAGCAGTTTCGGCAGAAATCAGCCCCAGCATTTT; CDR3: CASSFGRNQPQHF
size: -; V: TRBV7-2; J: TRBJ2-3; D: -; DNA: TGTGCCAGCAGCTTAGCGCACCCCGGCCCAGATACGCAGTATTTT; CDR3: CASSLAHPGPDTQYF
size: few; V: TRBV10-1; J: TRBJ1-1; D: -; DNA: TGCGCCAGCAGTGGGGCTGGACAGTTTGAGAACACTGAAGCTTTCTTT; CDR3: CASSGAGQFENTEAFF
size: -; V: TRBV2; J: TRBJ2-7; D: -; DNA: TGTGCCAGCAGTGTTCGTTACGAGCAGTACTTC; CDR3: CASSVRYEQYF